Listed below are T cell receptor beta chains from one sample, sequenced in a study of identical twins. A single record per CDR3 protein comes from TCRdb applying MiXCR to the 5' RACE reads. This sample has approximately 1.8 million distinct CDR3 sequences, with around 33% found just once. The sample comprised cord blood. These receptors came from a newborn girl in good health. CDR3s include the opening cysteine and the closing phenylalanine or tryptophan. The D gene is left open where the match is weak. The size field is filled for only some rows; it gives once, few, many or a size class.

abundance: .
j_gene: TRBJ2-3
v_gene: TRBV12-3/TRBV12-4
d_gene: .
CDR3nt: TGCGCCAGCAGCTTCCAGGGGCCTAGCACAGATACGCAGTATTTT
CDR3aa: CASSFQGPSTDTQYF

abundance: few
j_gene: TRBJ2-7
v_gene: TRBV4-2
d_gene: TRBD1
CDR3nt: TGTGCCAGCAGCCAAGATGGGGACAGGGGCCCTTACGAGCAGTACTTC
CDR3aa: CASSQDGDRGPYEQYF

abundance: .
j_gene: TRBJ2-2
v_gene: TRBV29-1
d_gene: TRBD1
CDR3nt: TGCAGCGTCCCCCCGGGACAGACGAACACCGGGGAGCTGTTTTTT
CDR3aa: CSVPPGQTNTGELFF

abundance: few
j_gene: TRBJ2-1
v_gene: TRBV3-1
d_gene: .
CDR3nt: TGTGCCAGCAGCCAAGATTACGGACTATCCTTCAATGAGCAGTTCTTC
CDR3aa: CASSQDYGLSFNEQFF

abundance: .
j_gene: TRBJ2-2
v_gene: TRBV7-9
d_gene: .
CDR3nt: TGTGCCAGCAGCTTTAGGGATTCCCTAAACACCGGGGAGCTGTTTTTT
CDR3aa: CASSFRDSLNTGELFF

abundance: .
j_gene: TRBJ2-7
v_gene: TRBV20-1
d_gene: .
CDR3nt: TGCAGTGCTAGAGATTCCCCGGGGGGCAACTACGAGCAGTACTTC
CDR3aa: CSARDSPGGNYEQYF

abundance: .
j_gene: TRBJ2-5
v_gene: TRBV20-1
d_gene: .
CDR3nt: TGCAGTGCCGGAATCACGGGACTTTACAATGAGCAGTACTTC
CDR3aa: CSAGITGLYNEQYF

abundance: .
j_gene: TRBJ1-4
v_gene: TRBV7-2
d_gene: TRBD1
CDR3nt: TGTGCCAGCAGCTCACCAGGGGGCTGGGGAAAACTGTTTTTT
CDR3aa: CASSSPGGWGKLFF

abundance: .
j_gene: TRBJ1-1
v_gene: TRBV20-1
d_gene: TRBD1
CDR3nt: TGCAGTTTCTCCGGGGACAGGGTTACTGAAGCTTTCTTT
CDR3aa: CSFSGDRVTEAFF

abundance: .
j_gene: TRBJ1-6
v_gene: TRBV11-2
d_gene: .
CDR3nt: TGTGCCAGCAGCTTAGTTGGAGAAAGCGGTTCACCCCTCCACTTT
CDR3aa: CASSLVGESGSPLHF

abundance: few
j_gene: TRBJ1-2
v_gene: TRBV20-1
d_gene: TRBD1
CDR3nt: TGCAGTGCTAGATTTCAGACAGGGAAGTTTTATGGCTACACCTTC
CDR3aa: CSARFQTGKFYGYTF

abundance: many
j_gene: TRBJ2-3
v_gene: TRBV27
d_gene: .
CDR3nt: TGTGCCAGCAGTTTAAGGCAGCCAAGCACAGATACGCAGTATTTT
CDR3aa: CASSLRQPSTDTQYF

abundance: .
j_gene: TRBJ1-4
v_gene: TRBV5-1
d_gene: .
CDR3nt: TGCGCCAGCAGGAATCCAGGTGGCGAAAAACTGTTTTTT
CDR3aa: CASRNPGGEKLFF

abundance: many
j_gene: TRBJ2-5
v_gene: TRBV2
d_gene: .
CDR3nt: TGTGCCAGCAGTGAAGCTGGAGAGACCCAGTACTTC
CDR3aa: CASSEAGETQYF

abundance: .
j_gene: TRBJ1-6
v_gene: TRBV15
d_gene: .
CDR3nt: TGTGCCACCAGCAGAGATTTAGAGGGATCACCCCTCCACTTT
CDR3aa: CATSRDLEGSPLHF

abundance: few
j_gene: TRBJ2-3
v_gene: TRBV28
d_gene: TRBD1
CDR3nt: TGTGCCAGCACTCCGGGACAGGGGGCCTCAGATACGCAGTATTTT
CDR3aa: CASTPGQGASDTQYF

abundance: .
j_gene: TRBJ2-3
v_gene: TRBV5-6
d_gene: .
CDR3nt: TGTGCCAGCATCCTTCTCGGGAAGCGGAGCACAGATACGCAGTATTTT
CDR3aa: CASILLGKRSTDTQYF

abundance: .
j_gene: TRBJ1-1
v_gene: TRBV25-1
d_gene: TRBD1
CDR3nt: TGTGCCAGCAGTAAACCCCAGACAGGGGAAAAAGCTTTCTTT
CDR3aa: CASSKPQTGEKAFF

abundance: .
j_gene: TRBJ2-1
v_gene: TRBV27
d_gene: TRBD2
CDR3nt: TGTGCCAGCAGTTTATTTGTTTCTAGCGGGAGAGACAATGAGCAGTTCTTC
CDR3aa: CASSLFVSSGRDNEQFF

abundance: few
j_gene: TRBJ2-1
v_gene: TRBV12-3/TRBV12-4
d_gene: .
CDR3nt: TGTGCCAGCAGTTTAAGTGACTACTATCACAATGAGCAGTTCTTC
CDR3aa: CASSLSDYYHNEQFF

abundance: .
j_gene: TRBJ2-3
v_gene: TRBV7-2
d_gene: TRBD1
CDR3nt: TGTGCCAGCAGCTACGGACAGGAACTCACAGATACGCAGTATTTT
CDR3aa: CASSYGQELTDTQYF

abundance: .
j_gene: TRBJ1-1
v_gene: TRBV29-1
d_gene: .
CDR3nt: TGCAGCGTTGAAGACCAGACCACTGAAGCTTTCTTT
CDR3aa: CSVEDQTTEAFF

abundance: .
j_gene: TRBJ2-1
v_gene: TRBV20-1
d_gene: .
CDR3nt: TGCAGTGCCAGGGGGGCGGGGATAGTGTCCCGCAATGAGCAGTTCTTC
CDR3aa: CSARGAGIVSRNEQFF

abundance: .
j_gene: TRBJ2-7
v_gene: TRBV2
d_gene: .
CDR3nt: TGTGCCAGCAGTCCTATGTTGGGGGTTCCCCTGGAGCAGTACTTC
CDR3aa: CASSPMLGVPLEQYF

abundance: .
j_gene: TRBJ2-1
v_gene: TRBV5-1
d_gene: .
CDR3nt: TGCGCCAGCAGCCCCGGGACTTTAGACAATGAGCAGTTCTTC
CDR3aa: CASSPGTLDNEQFF

abundance: .
j_gene: TRBJ2-7
v_gene: TRBV24-1
d_gene: .
CDR3nt: TGTGCCACCAGTGACCAGGACCCCCCCTTCGAGCAGTACTTC
CDR3aa: CATSDQDPPFEQYF

abundance: few
j_gene: TRBJ1-2
v_gene: TRBV5-1
d_gene: TRBD1
CDR3nt: TGCGCCAGCAGCCTGGCCTGGACAGGGGGCGACTATGGCTACACCTTC
CDR3aa: CASSLAWTGGDYGYTF

abundance: few
j_gene: TRBJ1-4
v_gene: TRBV6-1
d_gene: .
CDR3nt: TGTGCCAGCAAGGCAGGGCGGTCCGAAAAACTGTTTTTT
CDR3aa: CASKAGRSEKLFF

abundance: few
j_gene: TRBJ2-7
v_gene: TRBV28
d_gene: .
CDR3nt: TGTGCCAGCAGCCCTCGGCTCAGGGAGTACGAGCAGTACTTC
CDR3aa: CASSPRLREYEQYF